This T cell receptor (beta chain) comes out of a study of beta chain features in type 1 diabetes. Findings and caveats of the study: In these data, an HLA type influence on TCRB rearrangement remained unresolved.

Comment on this clone: Its specificity is not known.

Each population that was sorted was more than 95% pure. Germline CDR1 SEHNR, CDR2 FQNEAQ (reference sequence). V dropped 1 base and J dropped 2 bases, with 12 bases sitting between them. CDR3 length equals 16 residues. Expressed TCRB transcripts got sequenced, as all isolated RNA was reverse transcribed. Repertoires were generated with immunoSEQ multiplex PCR, while TCRdb's copy carries only in-frame clones and drops some. The repertoire consists of 150,000 or so clones, with roughly a tenth occurring once and the leading ten covering 0.55% to 0.85%. The sequencing input was central memory CD4+ T cells from blood. This chain uses TRBV7-9 with TRBJ1-5, with TRBD1 as a possible D gene (6 bases). This TCR was recovered from a man younger than 30 in good health. The CDR3 DNA sequence: TGTGCCAGCAGCTTAGTAGGGTCAGGGGGCAATCAGCCCCAGCATTTT. It is translated as CASSLVGSGGNQPQHF.